The 25 T cell receptor beta chains given below trace back to one sample, sequenced in a study of blood T cell repertoires in COVID-19 (dated by TCRdb to about 2020). The library was generated by the immunoSEQ multiplex PCR assay. The table comes from immuneACCESS by way of TCRdb, which keeps in-frame sequences with V and J called. Part of the clones is missing from these tables; in studies checked, under half for an unresolved V gene and the rest for unknown reasons. The sample yields some 41,000 clones; about 86% were counted once. The top ten hold more than 5% of the sample. Specimen: peripheral blood. These receptors were obtained from a man between 40 and 49 years old with active COVID-19.

The gene calls are TRBV18 and TRBJ2-7, with 8 bases aligning to TRBD1. Germline lookup yields CDR1 KGHSH and CDR2 LQKENI. The CDR3 covers 14 residues. J was trimmed by 3 bases and V by 9 bases; bases with no gene match: 10. CDR3 nucleotides: TGTGCCAGTACCGCCGGGACAGGAATCTACGAGCAGTACTTC. The encoded protein is CASTAGTGIYEQYF.

V is TRBV10-3 and J is TRBJ2-1; 12 positions agree with TRBD2. Germline V gene data show CDR1 as ENHRY and CDR2 as SYGVKD. J was trimmed by 4 bases and V by 6 bases; bases with no gene match: 7. The CDR3 has 16 residues. This CDR3 is CAIRPGLAGSYNEQFF. For the CDR3, the DNA is TGTGCCATCAGACCTGGACTAGCGGGATCTTACAATGAGCAGTTCTTC.

Notes on this clone: The sample carries other DNA sequences with the same CDR3. This chain uses TRBV7-2 with TRBJ1-2; D remains ambiguous. V was cut by 1 base and J by 1 base, with 4 bases left in between. The CDR3 is made up of 13 amino acids. Germline loops: CDR1 SGHTA, CDR2 FQGNSA. The CDR3 region is CASSLDNNYGYTF. The CDR3 DNA is TGTGCCAGCAGCTTAGACAATAACTATGGCTACACCTTC.

The rearrangement joins TRBV5-1 to TRBJ2-3; 8 bases agree with TRBD2. This CDR3 spans 15 amino acids. Trimming cost V 1 base and J 5 bases; bases outside gene matches: 6. Germline CDR1 is SGHRS and CDR2 is YFSETQ. DNA for the CDR3: TGCGCCAGCAGCTTGATAGCGGGAAAAGAAGATACGCAGTATTTT. Its protein is CASSLIAGKEDTQYF.

V usage is TRBV28 and J usage is TRBJ2-1, with TRBD1 identical over 9 bases. The CDR3 length is 14 residues. Germline trimming cut 5 bases from V and 9 bases from J; bases unmatched to any gene: 8. From germline, CDR1 is MDHEN and CDR2 SYDVKM. CDR3 residues: CASSPGTGWPEQFF. Here the CDR3 DNA reads TGTGCCAGCAGTCCAGGGACAGGGTGGCCTGAGCAGTTCTTC.

This sequence joins TRBV28 and TRBJ1-1, with 11 bases that match TRBD1. V was pared by 10 bases and J by 4 bases, with 11 bases of the junction left unmatched. This CDR3 is built from 15 residues. Germline V lookup: CDR1 MDHEN, CDR2 SYDVKM. The CDR3: CATQRTGGLSTEAFF. In nucleotides, the CDR3 is TGTGCCACCCAACGGACAGGGGGCTTGAGCACTGAAGCTTTCTTT.

V usage is TRBV7-2 and J usage is TRBJ2-6; TRBD2 matches 9 bases. Trimming took 2 bases from V and 0 from J; bases not matched to a gene: 2. The CDR3 contains 17 residues. Germline CDR1 reads SGHTA; CDR2 reads FQGNSA. Here the CDR3 reads CASSLLSGSSGANVLTF. The CDR3 DNA reads as TGTGCCAGCAGCTTACTTAGCGGGAGCTCTGGGGCCAACGTCCTGACTTTC.

There are a few counts of this clone. The genes are TRBV9 and TRBJ1-1, with D possibly TRBD1 on 6 matching bases. The CDR3 covers 13 residues. In germline, CDR1 is SGDLS, CDR2 YYNGEE. The V and J ends lost 2 bases and 3 bases respectively, with 8 bases between them. CDR3 loop: CASSVQGHTEAFF. The CDR3 nucleotides are TGTGCCAGCAGCGTCCAGGGGCACACTGAAGCTTTCTTT.

This rearrangement joins TRBV19 to TRBJ2-5, with a tentative D call TRBD1 (6 bases). Germline V lookup: CDR1 LNHDA, CDR2 SQIVND (reference sequence). V dropped 3 bases and J dropped 2 bases, with 13 bases sitting between them. The CDR3 is 15 residues long. The CDR3 region has the DNA TGTGCCAGTAGTATGGGGACAACTAAACAAGAGACCCAGTACTTC. This gives the protein CASSMGTTKQETQYF.

This chain uses TRBV18 with TRBJ2-7, with 9 bases that match TRBD1. Germline values: CDR1 KGHSH, CDR2 LQKENI. The CDR3 contains 14 residues. Unmatched junction bases numbered 5, after V lost 5 bases and J lost 3 bases. CDR3 in amino acids: CASSTTGGGYEQYF. CDR3 bases: TGTGCCAGCTCAACCACAGGGGGCGGCTACGAGCAGTACTTC.

V is TRBV28 and J is TRBJ2-5; weak D call: TRBD1 (5 bases). V lost 5 bases and J lost 3, with 16 bases in between. CDR3 length equals 15 residues. Germline V lookup: CDR1 MDHEN, CDR2 SYDVKM. This CDR3 is CASSPVGPGEETQYF. In DNA form, the CDR3 reads TGTGCCAGCAGTCCTGTGGGGCCTGGGGAAGAGACCCAGTACTTC.

The chain links TRBV6-1 to TRBJ2-7, with 10 nucleotides matching TRBD2. Germline CDR1 MNHNS, CDR2 SASEGT. V gave up 1 base and J gave up 9 bases; unmatched junction bases: 6. CDR3 length: 14 residues. CDR3 amino acids: CASSEGASGRGQYF. DNA of the CDR3: TGTGCCAGCAGTGAAGGGGCTAGCGGGAGAGGGCAGTACTTC.

The V and J genes are TRBV28 and TRBJ1-5; 11 bases fit TRBD1. The V gene's germline CDR1 is MDHEN and CDR2 SYDVKM. The CDR3 consists of 14 residues. V dropped 6 bases and J dropped 5; count of bases not matched to a gene: 3. The DNA of the CDR3 is TGTGCCAGCAGGGGACAGGGGGTCCATCAGCCCCAGCATTTT. This sequence encodes CASRGQGVHQPQHF.

This rearrangement joins TRBV30 to TRBJ1-3; D not certain. CDR3 length: 13 residues. Germline CDR1 reads GTSNPN; CDR2 reads SVGIG (reference sequence). Trimming took off 2 bases at V and 2 bases at J, with 7 bases between the two ends. Written as DNA, the CDR3 is TGTGCCTGGAGTTACGGGACTGGAAACACCATATATTTT. Translated: CAWSYGTGNTIYF.

This chain joins TRBV19 and TRBJ1-5, with D perhaps TRBD1 (6 bases). Germline CDR1 LNHDA, CDR2 SQIVND (reference sequence). V was cut by 6 bases and J by 2 bases, with 14 bases left in between. The CDR3 consists of 15 residues. The DNA of the CDR3 is TGTGCCAGTAGAGATGGGGGCCAGGGCAATCAGCCCCAGCATTTT. This translates into CASRDGGQGNQPQHF.

The chain combines TRBV6-5 with TRBJ2-3, with TRBD2 identical over 9 bases. Germline CDR1 and CDR2: MNHEY and SVGAGI. The J segment lost 6 bases and the V segment lost 6 bases, leaving 7 bases of the junction unmatched. The CDR3 runs 14 residues. Here the CDR3 reads CASRTGTSLDTQYF. The CDR3 bases are TGTGCCAGCAGGACCGGGACTAGCCTCGATACGCAGTATTTT.

The chain links TRBV9 to TRBJ2-7; D is possibly TRBD2 (6 bases). CDR3 size: 14 residues. The germline V and J ends were trimmed by 0 bases and 1 base, with 8 bases remaining between them. CDR1 SGDLS and CDR2 YYNGEE come from the germline V gene. The CDR3 loop is CASSVASASYEQYF. In DNA, the CDR3 is TGTGCCAGCAGCGTAGCTAGCGCTTCCTACGAGCAGTACTTC.

This sequence joins TRBV5-4 and TRBJ2-5; 7 bases are shared with TRBD1. V was pared by 3 bases and J by 3 bases, with 14 bases of the junction left unmatched. The germline CDR1 and CDR2 sequences are SGHNT and YYREEE (reference sequence). The CDR3 spans 17 residues. The DNA for the CDR3 is TGTGCCAGCAGCTCACCTCCGGGACAAACAGGGGAAGAGACCCAGTACTTC. Translating it yields CASSSPPGQTGEETQYF.

The chain is built from TRBV2 and TRBJ2-5; 14 positions match TRBD2. V lost 3 bases to trimming and J lost 5 bases; unmatched junction nucleotides: 8. In germline, CDR1 is SNHLY, CDR2 FYNNEI. CDR3 length: 17 amino acids. The CDR3 region is CASSEGLAGERGETQYF. The CDR3 region has the DNA TGTGCCAGCAGTGAGGGACTAGCGGGAGAAAGGGGGGAGACCCAGTACTTC. Full variable domain (rest looked up from reference TRBV2 and TRBJ2-5): EPEVTQTPSHQVTQMGQEVILRCVPISNHLYFYWYRQILGQKVEFLVSFYNNEISEKSEIFDDQFSVERPDGSNFTLKIRSTKLEDSAMYFCASSEGLAGERGETQYFGPGTRLLVL.

The chain combines TRBV19 with TRBJ2-1; 10 bases map to TRBD1. This CDR3 has 15 residues. In germline, CDR1 is LNHDA, CDR2 SQIVND (reference sequence). The V segment lost 7 bases and the J segment 5 bases; nucleotides outside the gene matches: 8. The CDR3 coding sequence is TGTGCCAGTAACTTCCCGGGACAGGGGCACAATGAGCAGTTCTTC. Translating gives CASNFPGQGHNEQFF.

This sequence joins TRBV5-1 and TRBJ2-2; D not certain. From germline, CDR1 is SGHRS and CDR2 YFSETQ. Trimming left V 0 bases short and J 1 base short, with 10 bases between. CDR3 length: 16 amino acids. The CDR3 DNA reads as TGCGCCAGCAGCTTGGCAGGCCAGAGGAACACCGGGGAGCTGTTTTTT. Its protein is CASSLAGQRNTGELFF.

This clone was recorded once. V usage is TRBV20-1 and J usage is TRBJ2-2, with 12 bases that match TRBD1. Germline CDR1 DFQATT, CDR2 SNEGSKA (reference sequence). This CDR3 has 14 amino acids. V trimming: 3 bases; J trimming: 6 bases; junction bases outside the gene matches: 2. This CDR3 reads CSASGTGGPGELFF. The CDR3, as DNA: TGCAGTGCTAGTGGGACAGGGGGCCCCGGGGAGCTGTTTTTT.

The CDR3 region has the DNA TGTGCCAGCAGCCACACAGGGGGTCAGCCCCAGCATTTT. The encoded protein is CASSHTGGQPQHF. The chain is built from TRBV7-9 and TRBJ1-5; 8 nucleotides agree with TRBD1. Germline V gene lookup returns CDR1 SEHNR and CDR2 FQNEAQ (reference sequence). This CDR3 region has 13 residues. The junction had 3 bases not matched to a gene; V was cut back by 5 bases and J by 6 bases. Together with reference TRBV7-9 and TRBJ1-5, the CDR3 gives the full variable domain: DTGVSQNPRHKITKRGQNVTFRCDPISEHNRLYWYRQTLGQGPEFLTYFQNEAQLEKSRLLSDRFSAERPKGSFSTLEIQRTEQGDSAMYLCASSHTGGQPQHFGDGTRLSIL.

A word on this clone: Other DNA sequences in this specimen translate into the identical CDR3. The chain recombines TRBV3-1 (or the pseudogene TRBV3-2) with TRBJ1-1; D not resolved. V lost 4 bases to trimming and J lost 3 bases, with 9 bases between them. The germline gives CDR1 LGHDT, CDR2 YNNKEL (reference sequence). The CDR3 consists of 13 residues. The CDR3 is CASSRRGDTEAFF. CDR3 DNA: TGTGCCAGCAGCCGACGGGGTGACACTGAAGCTTTCTTT.

The chain combines TRBV19 with TRBJ2-1, with 12 bases fitting TRBD2. CDR1 is LNHDA, CDR2 SQIVND, per germline (reference sequence). V lost 6 bases, J lost 5 bases, and 14 bases stayed unmatched. The CDR3 is made up of 18 amino acids. The CDR3 protein is CASSFLAGGPEPHNEQFF. The CDR3 DNA follows: TGTGCCAGTAGCTTTCTAGCGGGAGGGCCAGAACCACACAATGAGCAGTTCTTC.